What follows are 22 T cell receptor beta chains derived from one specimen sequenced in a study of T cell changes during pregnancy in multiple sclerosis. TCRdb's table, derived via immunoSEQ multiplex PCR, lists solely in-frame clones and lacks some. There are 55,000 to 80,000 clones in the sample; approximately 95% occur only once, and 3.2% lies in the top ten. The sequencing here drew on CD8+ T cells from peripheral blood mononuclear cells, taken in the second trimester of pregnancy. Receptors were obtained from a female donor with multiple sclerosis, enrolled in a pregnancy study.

The CDR3 is CASSKNPGGGVGGFNQPQHF. The CDR3 bases are TGTGCCAGCAGCAAAAACCCCGGGGGAGGGGTAGGGGGATTCAATCAGCCCCAGCATTTT. The rearrangement links TRBV21-1 to TRBJ1-5. TRBV21-1 is a documented pseudogene. The CDR3 spans 20 residues.

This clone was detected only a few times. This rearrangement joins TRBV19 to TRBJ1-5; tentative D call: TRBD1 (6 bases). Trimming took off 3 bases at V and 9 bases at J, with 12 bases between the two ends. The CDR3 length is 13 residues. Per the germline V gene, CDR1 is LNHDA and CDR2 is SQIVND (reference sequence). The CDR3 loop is CASSITGGAPQHF. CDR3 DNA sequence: TGTGCCAGTAGTATTACGGGGGGCGCGCCCCAGCATTTT.

For the CDR3, the DNA is TGTGCCAGCAGCGTAGGGGGAGGCCTCTCTGGGGCCAACGTCCTGACTTTC. Its translation: CASSVGGGLSGANVLTF. The J gene is TRBJ2-6, the V gene TRBV9; a weak D match, TRBD2 (6 bases). This CDR3 has 17 residues. Germline V gene sequence: CDR1 SGDLS, CDR2 YYNGEE. Deletions cut 0 bases from V and 0 bases from J, with 10 bases between. The complete variable domain, with remaining parts taken from reference TRBV9 and TRBJ2-6, reads DSGVTQTPKHLITATGQRVTLRCSPRSGDLSVYWYQQSLDQGLQFLIQYYNGEERAKGNILERFSAQQFPDLHSELNLSSLELGDSALYFCASSVGGGLSGANVLTFGAGSRLTVL.

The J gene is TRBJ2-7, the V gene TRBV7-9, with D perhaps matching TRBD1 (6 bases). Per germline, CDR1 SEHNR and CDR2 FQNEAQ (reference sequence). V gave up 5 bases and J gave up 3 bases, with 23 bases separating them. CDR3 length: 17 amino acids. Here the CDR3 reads CASSGPPGHHLIYEQYF. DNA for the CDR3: TGTGCCAGCAGCGGTCCTCCGGGACACCACCTAATCTACGAGCAGTACTTC.

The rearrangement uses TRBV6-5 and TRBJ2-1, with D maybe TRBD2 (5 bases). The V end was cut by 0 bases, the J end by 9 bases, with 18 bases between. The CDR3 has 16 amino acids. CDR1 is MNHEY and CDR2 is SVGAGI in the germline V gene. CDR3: CASSYSSASFFGEQFF. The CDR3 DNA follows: TGTGCCAGCAGTTACTCGTCTGCTAGCTTTTTCGGTGAGCAGTTCTTC.

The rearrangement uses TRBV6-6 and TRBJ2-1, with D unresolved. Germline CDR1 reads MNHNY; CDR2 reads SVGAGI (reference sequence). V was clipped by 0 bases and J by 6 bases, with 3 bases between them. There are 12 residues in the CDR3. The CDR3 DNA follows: TGTGCCAGCAGTTACTCCCTCAATGAGCAGTTCTTC. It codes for CASSYSLNEQFF.

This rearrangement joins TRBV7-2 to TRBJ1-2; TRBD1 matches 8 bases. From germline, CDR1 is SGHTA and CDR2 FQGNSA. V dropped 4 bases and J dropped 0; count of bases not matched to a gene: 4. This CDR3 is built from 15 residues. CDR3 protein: CASSSGDRPNYGYTF. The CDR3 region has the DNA TGTGCCAGCAGCTCGGGGGACAGGCCTAACTATGGCTACACCTTC.

CDR3 coding DNA: TGTGCCAGCAGACTCTGGGGGGGTGGTGAAGCTTTCTTT. This codes for CASRLWGGGEAFF. This rearrangement joins TRBV5-6 to TRBJ1-1; a weak D match, TRBD1 (5 bases). V was clipped by 5 bases and J by 7 bases, with 15 bases between them. Per the germline V gene, CDR1 is SGHDT and CDR2 is YYEEEE. This CDR3 spans 13 amino acids.

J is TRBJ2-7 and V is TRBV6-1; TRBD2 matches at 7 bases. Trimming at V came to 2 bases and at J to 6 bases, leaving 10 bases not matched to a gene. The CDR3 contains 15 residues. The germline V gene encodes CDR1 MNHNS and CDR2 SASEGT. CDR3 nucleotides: TGTGCCAGCAGTGAATCGAGCGGTGGGGGGGGCGAGCAGTACTTC. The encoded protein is CASSESSGGGGEQYF.

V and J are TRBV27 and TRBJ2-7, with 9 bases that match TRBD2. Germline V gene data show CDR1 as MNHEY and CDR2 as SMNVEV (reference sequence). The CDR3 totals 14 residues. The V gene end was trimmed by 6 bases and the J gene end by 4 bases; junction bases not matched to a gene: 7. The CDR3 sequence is CASRSLAGLYEQYF. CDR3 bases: TGTGCCAGCAGGAGTCTAGCGGGACTATACGAGCAGTACTTC.

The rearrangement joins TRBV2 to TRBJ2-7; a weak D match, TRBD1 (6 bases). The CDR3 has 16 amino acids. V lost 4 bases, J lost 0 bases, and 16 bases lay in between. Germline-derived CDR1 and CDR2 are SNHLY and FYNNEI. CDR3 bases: TGTGCCAGCAGTGTACCGAAACAGGGTTCCTCCTACGAGCAGTACTTC. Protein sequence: CASSVPKQGSSYEQYF. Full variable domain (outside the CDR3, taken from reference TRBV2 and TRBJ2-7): EPEVTQTPSHQVTQMGQEVILRCVPISNHLYFYWYRQILGQKVEFLVSFYNNEISEKSEIFDDQFSVERPDGSNFTLKIRSTKLEDSAMYFCASSVPKQGSSYEQYFGPGTRLTVT.

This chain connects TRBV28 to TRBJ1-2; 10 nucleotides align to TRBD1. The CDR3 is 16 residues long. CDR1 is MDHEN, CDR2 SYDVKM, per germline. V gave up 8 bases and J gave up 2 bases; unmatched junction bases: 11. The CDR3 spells CASLRDRGGRNYGYTF. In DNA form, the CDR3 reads TGTGCCAGCCTCCGGGACAGGGGAGGAAGAAACTATGGCTACACCTTC.

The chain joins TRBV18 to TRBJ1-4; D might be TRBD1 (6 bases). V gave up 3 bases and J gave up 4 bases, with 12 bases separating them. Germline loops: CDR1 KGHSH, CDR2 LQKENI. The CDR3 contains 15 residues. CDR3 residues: CASSPDRTHNEKLFF. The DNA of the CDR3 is TGTGCCAGCTCACCGGACAGAACTCATAATGAAAAACTGTTTTTT.

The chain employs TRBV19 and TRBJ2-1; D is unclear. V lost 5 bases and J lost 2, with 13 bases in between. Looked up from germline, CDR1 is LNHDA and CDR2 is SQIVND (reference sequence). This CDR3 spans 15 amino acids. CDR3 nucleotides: TGTGCCAGTAGTGTATCCGCGAATGCCTACAATGAGCAGTTCTTC. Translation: CASSVSANAYNEQFF.

This CDR3 is CAWTGSATEAFF. DNA for the CDR3: TGTGCCTGGACAGGGTCGGCAACTGAAGCTTTCTTT. The chain uses TRBV30 and TRBJ1-1; a possible D gene is TRBD1 (5 bases). V was trimmed by 4 bases and J by 5 bases, leaving 11 bases between them. Germline values: CDR1 GTSNPN, CDR2 SVGIG (reference sequence). The CDR3 has 12 amino acids.

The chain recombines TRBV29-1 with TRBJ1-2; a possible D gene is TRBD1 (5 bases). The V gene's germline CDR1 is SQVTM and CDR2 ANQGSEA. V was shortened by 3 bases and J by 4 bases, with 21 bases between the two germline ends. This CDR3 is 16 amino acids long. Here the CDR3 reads CSVDLGTAMRAYGYTF. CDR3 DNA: TGCAGCGTTGACCTAGGGACTGCCATGAGAGCCTATGGCTACACCTTC.

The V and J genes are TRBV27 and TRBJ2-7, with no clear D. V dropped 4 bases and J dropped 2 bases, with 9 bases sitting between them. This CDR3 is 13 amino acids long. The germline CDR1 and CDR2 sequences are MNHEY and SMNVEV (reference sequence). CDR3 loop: CASSYGKTYEQYF. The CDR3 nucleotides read TGTGCCAGCAGTTACGGTAAAACCTACGAGCAGTACTTC.

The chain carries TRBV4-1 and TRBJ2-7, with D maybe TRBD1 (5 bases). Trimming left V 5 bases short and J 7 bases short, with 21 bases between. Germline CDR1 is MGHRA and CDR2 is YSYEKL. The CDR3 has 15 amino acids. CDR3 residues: CASSWGEELSSEQYF. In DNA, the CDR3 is TGCGCCAGCAGCTGGGGCGAGGAGCTGTCCAGTGAGCAGTACTTC.

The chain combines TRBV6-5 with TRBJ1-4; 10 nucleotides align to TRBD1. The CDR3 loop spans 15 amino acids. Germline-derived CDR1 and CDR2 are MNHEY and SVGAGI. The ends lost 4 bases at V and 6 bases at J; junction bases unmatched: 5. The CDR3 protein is CASSSGGTGDEKLFF. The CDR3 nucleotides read TGTGCCAGCAGTTCCGGGGGGACAGGGGATGAAAAACTGTTTTTT.

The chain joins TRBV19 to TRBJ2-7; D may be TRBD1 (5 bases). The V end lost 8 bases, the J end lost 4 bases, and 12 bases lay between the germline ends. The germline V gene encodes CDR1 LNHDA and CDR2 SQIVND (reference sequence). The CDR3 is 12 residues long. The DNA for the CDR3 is TGTGCCAGTTCCTTGGGGCAGTACGAGCAGTACTTC. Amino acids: CASSLGQYEQYF.

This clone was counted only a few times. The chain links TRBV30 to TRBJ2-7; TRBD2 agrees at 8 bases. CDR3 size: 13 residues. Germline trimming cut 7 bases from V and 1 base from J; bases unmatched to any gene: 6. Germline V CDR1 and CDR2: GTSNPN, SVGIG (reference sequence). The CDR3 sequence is CASSGQTSYEQYF. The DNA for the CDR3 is TGTGCCTCTAGCGGGCAAACATCCTACGAGCAGTACTTC.

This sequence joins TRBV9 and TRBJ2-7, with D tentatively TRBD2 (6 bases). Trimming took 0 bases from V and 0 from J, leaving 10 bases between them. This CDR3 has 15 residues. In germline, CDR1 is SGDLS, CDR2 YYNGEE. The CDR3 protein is CASSVGAGLSYEQYF. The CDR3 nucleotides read TGTGCCAGCAGCGTAGGTGCGGGACTCTCCTACGAGCAGTACTTC.